These T cell receptor beta chains were read from a single sample in a study of blood T cell repertoires in COVID-19. Some clones are missing from TCRdb's copy, which holds only in-frame ones; the method was immunoSEQ multiplex PCR. The top ten hold roughly 5.7% of the sample, which has about 230,000 clones, 83% seen once. Specimen: peripheral blood. The receptors shown here come from a man aged 80 or over with acute or convalescent COVID-19. The CDR3 runs from the conserved cysteine through the conserved F or W. The order of the fields is clone size, V gene, D gene, J gene, CDR3 protein, CDR3 DNA. The D gene is left open where the match is weak. Expanded clones get a size class; other rows say once, few or many, or leave the size out.

abundance: .; v_gene: TRBV6-5; d_gene: .; j_gene: TRBJ1-3; CDR3aa: CATGQSSGNTIYF; CDR3nt: TGTGCCACCGGACAGAGCTCTGGAAACACCATATATTTT
abundance: .; v_gene: TRBV11-2; d_gene: .; j_gene: TRBJ2-3; CDR3aa: CASTLGTGRTDTQYF; CDR3nt: TGTGCCAGCACCCTGGGGACGGGGAGGACAGATACGCAGTATTTT
abundance: .; v_gene: TRBV23-1; d_gene: TRBD1; j_gene: TRBJ2-3; CDR3aa: CASASPGQGTDTQYF; CDR3nt: TGCGCCAGCGCTAGTCCGGGACAGGGCACAGATACGCAGTATTTT
abundance: .; v_gene: TRBV5-1; d_gene: .; j_gene: TRBJ2-7; CDR3aa: CASSPMAGMEYEQYF; CDR3nt: TGCGCCAGCAGCCCGATGGCGGGGATGGAGTACGAGCAGTACTTC
abundance: .; v_gene: TRBV18; d_gene: TRBD1; j_gene: TRBJ1-6; CDR3aa: CASSPGTGDNSPLHF; CDR3nt: TGTGCCAGCTCACCAGGGACAGGGGATAATTCACCCCTCCACTTT
abundance: .; v_gene: TRBV6-4; d_gene: TRBD2; j_gene: TRBJ2-3; CDR3aa: CASGPGLATDTQYF; CDR3nt: TGTGCCAGCGGGCCGGGACTAGCTACAGATACGCAGTATTTT
abundance: .; v_gene: TRBV5-1; d_gene: TRBD1; j_gene: TRBJ2-1; CDR3aa: CASSRLGDRGRLGEQFF; CDR3nt: TGCGCCAGCAGCAGGCTCGGGGACAGGGGGCGATTGGGTGAGCAGTTCTTC
abundance: .; v_gene: TRBV7-9; d_gene: TRBD2; j_gene: TRBJ2-5; CDR3aa: CASSFQGLAVQETQYF; CDR3nt: TGTGCCAGCAGCTTCCAGGGACTAGCGGTTCAAGAGACCCAGTACTTC
abundance: few; v_gene: TRBV4-1; d_gene: .; j_gene: TRBJ2-7; CDR3aa: CASSQADTSYEQYF; CDR3nt: TGCGCCAGCAGCCAAGCCGACACTAGTTACGAGCAGTACTTC
abundance: .; v_gene: TRBV4-1; d_gene: TRBD2; j_gene: TRBJ2-3; CDR3aa: CASSQPGLAGAPRF; CDR3nt: TGCGCCAGCAGCCAACCGGGACTAGCGGGGGCCCCCCGTTTT
abundance: .; v_gene: TRBV6-5; d_gene: TRBD1; j_gene: TRBJ2-5; CDR3aa: CASSYTTGKETQYF; CDR3nt: TGTGCCAGCAGTTACACGACAGGGAAGGAGACCCAGTACTTC
abundance: .; v_gene: TRBV6-5; d_gene: .; j_gene: TRBJ1-2; CDR3aa: CASSTTQGYGYTF; CDR3nt: TGTGCCAGCAGTACTACTCAGGGGTATGGCTACACCTTC
abundance: .; v_gene: TRBV7-9; d_gene: .; j_gene: TRBJ2-1; CDR3aa: CASSQGPNEQFF; CDR3nt: TGTGCCAGCAGCCAGGGGCCAAATGAGCAGTTCTTC
abundance: .; v_gene: TRBV27; d_gene: .; j_gene: TRBJ1-4; CDR3aa: CASRATRGGRGTNEKLFF; CDR3nt: TGTGCCAGCAGGGCCACCCGCGGGGGGCGGGGAACTAATGAAAAACTGTTTTTT
abundance: .; v_gene: TRBV9; d_gene: .; j_gene: TRBJ2-1; CDR3aa: CASSILSGAYNEQFF; CDR3nt: TGTGCCAGCAGCATCTTAAGCGGTGCCTACAATGAGCAGTTCTTC
abundance: .; v_gene: TRBV20-1; d_gene: TRBD2; j_gene: TRBJ2-3; CDR3aa: CSASVISGGNSADTQYF; CDR3nt: TGCAGTGCTAGTGTTATTTCGGGGGGAAATTCGGCAGATACGCAGTATTTT
abundance: .; v_gene: TRBV10-1; d_gene: .; j_gene: TRBJ2-1; CDR3aa: CASSELLLFHEQFF; CDR3nt: TGCGCCAGCAGTGAGCTACTATTATTCCATGAGCAGTTCTTC
abundance: .; v_gene: TRBV9; d_gene: .; j_gene: TRBJ2-1; CDR3aa: CASSVDGPGEQFF; CDR3nt: TGTGCCAGCAGCGTAGACGGCCCAGGTGAGCAGTTCTTC
abundance: .; v_gene: TRBV14; d_gene: .; j_gene: TRBJ2-3; CDR3aa: CASSVFQGIGTDTQYF; CDR3nt: TGTGCCAGCAGCGTCTTCCAGGGCATCGGCACAGATACGCAGTATTTT
abundance: .; v_gene: TRBV18; d_gene: .; j_gene: TRBJ1-5; CDR3aa: CASSPQHNQPQHF; CDR3nt: TGTGCCAGCTCACCCCAACATAATCAGCCCCAGCATTTT
abundance: .; v_gene: TRBV5-4; d_gene: .; j_gene: TRBJ1-5; CDR3aa: CASSIGQSNQPQHF; CDR3nt: TGTGCCAGCAGCATCGGACAGAGCAATCAGCCCCAGCATTTT
abundance: few; v_gene: TRBV5-8; d_gene: .; j_gene: TRBJ2-2; CDR3aa: CASSLGQVNTGELFF; CDR3nt: TGTGCCAGCAGCTTGGGACAGGTGAACACCGGGGAGCTGTTTTTT
abundance: .; v_gene: TRBV7-9; d_gene: .; j_gene: TRBJ1-1; CDR3aa: CASSLDRRRFDTEAFF; CDR3nt: TGTGCCAGCAGCTTGGATCGACGGCGGTTTGACACTGAAGCTTTCTTT
abundance: few; v_gene: TRBV2; d_gene: .; j_gene: TRBJ1-6; CDR3aa: CASKYSSYNSPLHF; CDR3nt: TGTGCCAGCAAGTACAGCTCCTATAATTCACCCCTCCACTTT
abundance: .; v_gene: TRBV28; d_gene: TRBD2; j_gene: TRBJ2-2; CDR3aa: CATRGGIGTGELFF; CDR3nt: TGTGCCACCCGGGGGGGGATAGGAACCGGGGAGCTGTTTTTT
abundance: .; v_gene: TRBV5-1; d_gene: TRBD1; j_gene: TRBJ2-5; CDR3aa: CASSLVGTGKETQYF; CDR3nt: TGCGCCAGCAGCTTGGTTGGGACAGGAAAAGAGACCCAGTACTTC
abundance: .; v_gene: TRBV28; d_gene: TRBD2; j_gene: TRBJ2-7; CDR3aa: CASSPTLAGGPLEQYF; CDR3nt: TGTGCCAGCAGCCCCACGCTAGCGGGAGGGCCCCTCGAGCAGTACTTC
abundance: .; v_gene: TRBV10-3; d_gene: TRBD1; j_gene: TRBJ1-1; CDR3aa: CAISESRTGMSEAFF; CDR3nt: TGTGCCATCAGTGAGTCTAGGACAGGGATGTCTGAAGCTTTCTTT
abundance: .; v_gene: TRBV30; d_gene: TRBD2; j_gene: TRBJ2-1; CDR3aa: CAWSAQSGGIYNEQFF; CDR3nt: TGTGCCTGGAGTGCCCAAAGCGGGGGGATCTACAATGAGCAGTTCTTC
abundance: once; v_gene: TRBV6-2/TRBV6-3; d_gene: .; j_gene: TRBJ1-5; CDR3aa: CASSYARTGTQPQHF; CDR3nt: TGTGCCAGCAGTTACGCTAGGACGGGGACACAGCCCCAGCATTTT
abundance: .; v_gene: TRBV7-6; d_gene: TRBD2; j_gene: TRBJ2-2; CDR3aa: CASSPGLVRGAGELFF; CDR3nt: TGTGCCAGCAGCCCGGGACTAGTTAGGGGGGCCGGGGAGCTGTTTTTT
abundance: .; v_gene: TRBV19; d_gene: .; j_gene: TRBJ1-5; CDR3aa: CASSITGNTGNQPQHF; CDR3nt: TGTGCCAGTAGTATCACAGGGAATACGGGCAATCAGCCCCAGCATTTT
abundance: .; v_gene: TRBV29-1; d_gene: .; j_gene: TRBJ2-6; CDR3aa: CSVTSGANVLTF; CDR3nt: TGCAGCGTTACTTCTGGGGCCAACGTCCTGACTTTC
abundance: .; v_gene: TRBV3-1/TRBV3-2; d_gene: .; j_gene: TRBJ1-4; CDR3aa: CASSQAGVGNEKLFF; CDR3nt: TGTGCCAGCAGCCAAGCAGGGGTTGGTAATGAAAAACTGTTTTTT
abundance: .; v_gene: TRBV27; d_gene: TRBD2; j_gene: TRBJ2-1; CDR3aa: CASSLASGYNEQFF; CDR3nt: TGTGCCAGCAGTTTGGCTAGCGGATACAATGAGCAGTTCTTC
abundance: .; v_gene: TRBV20-1; d_gene: TRBD2; j_gene: TRBJ2-1; CDR3aa: CSASTSGRVEQFF; CDR3nt: TGCAGTGCTAGTACTAGCGGGAGAGTTGAGCAGTTCTTC
abundance: .; v_gene: TRBV5-4; d_gene: .; j_gene: TRBJ2-1; CDR3aa: CASSPAGIMVLYNEQFF; CDR3nt: TGTGCCAGCAGCCCGGCAGGCATAATGGTCCTCTACAATGAGCAGTTCTTC
abundance: .; v_gene: TRBV19; d_gene: .; j_gene: TRBJ2-3; CDR3aa: CASRPPGLRLGTDTQYF; CDR3nt: TGTGCCAGTAGGCCACCGGGACTCCGTTTGGGCACAGATACGCAGTATTTT
abundance: .; v_gene: TRBV23-1; d_gene: .; j_gene: TRBJ1-5; CDR3aa: CASSQSNSLSNQPQHF; CDR3nt: TGCGCCAGCAGTCAATCAAACAGTTTAAGCAATCAGCCCCAGCATTTT
abundance: .; v_gene: TRBV3-1/TRBV3-2; d_gene: .; j_gene: TRBJ1-6; CDR3aa: CASSYTWGDIYNSPLHF; CDR3nt: TGTGCCAGCAGCTATACTTGGGGGGATATCTATAATTCACCCCTCCACTTT
abundance: .; v_gene: TRBV5-1; d_gene: .; j_gene: TRBJ1-6; CDR3aa: CASSVTVSYNSPLHF; CDR3nt: TGCGCCAGCAGCGTGACAGTCTCCTATAATTCACCCCTCCACTTT
abundance: .; v_gene: TRBV5-4; d_gene: .; j_gene: TRBJ1-1; CDR3aa: CASSLSGAASEAFF; CDR3nt: TGTGCCAGCAGCTTGTCAGGGGCAGCCTCTGAAGCTTTCTTT
abundance: .; v_gene: TRBV6-1; d_gene: TRBD2; j_gene: TRBJ2-5; CDR3aa: CASSEALAGGQETQYF; CDR3nt: TGTGCCAGCAGTGAAGCGCTAGCGGGGGGGCAAGAGACCCAGTACTTC
abundance: .; v_gene: TRBV28; d_gene: .; j_gene: TRBJ1-1; CDR3aa: CASSRQTEAFF; CDR3nt: TGTGCCAGCAGTAGACAAACTGAAGCTTTCTTT
abundance: .; v_gene: TRBV28; d_gene: .; j_gene: TRBJ1-3; CDR3aa: CASSSRPGRREGNTIYF; CDR3nt: TGTGCCAGCAGTTCCAGGCCGGGACGACGGGAGGGAAACACCATATATTTT
abundance: .; v_gene: TRBV28; d_gene: TRBD1; j_gene: TRBJ2-1; CDR3aa: CASSQWTGNEQFF; CDR3nt: TGTGCCAGCAGCCAATGGACAGGCAATGAGCAGTTCTTC
abundance: .; v_gene: TRBV19; d_gene: TRBD2; j_gene: TRBJ2-1; CDR3aa: CASSIDGTGTSGPKGQFF; CDR3nt: TGTGCCAGTAGTATAGATGGGACCGGGACTAGCGGGCCGAAAGGGCAGTTCTTC
abundance: .; v_gene: TRBV5-1; d_gene: TRBD2; j_gene: TRBJ2-3; CDR3aa: CASSRLATSTDTQYF; CDR3nt: TGCGCCAGCAGCAGACTAGCGACTAGCACAGATACGCAGTATTTT
abundance: once; v_gene: TRBV2; d_gene: .; j_gene: TRBJ1-6; CDR3aa: CASSFTGNNSPLHF; CDR3nt: TGTGCCAGCAGCTTTACAGGGAATAATTCACCCCTCCACTTT
abundance: .; v_gene: TRBV6-1; d_gene: .; j_gene: TRBJ1-2; CDR3aa: CASSEVGVPNYGYTF; CDR3nt: TGTGCCAGCAGTGAAGTTGGAGTCCCTAACTATGGCTACACCTTC
abundance: .; v_gene: TRBV19; d_gene: TRBD2; j_gene: TRBJ2-1; CDR3aa: CASSLRAAGGYNEQFF; CDR3nt: TGTGCCAGTAGTCTTCGGGCGGCGGGAGGTTACAATGAGCAGTTCTTC
abundance: .; v_gene: TRBV9; d_gene: .; j_gene: TRBJ1-1; CDR3aa: CASSVGLAVMNTEAFF; CDR3nt: TGTGCCAGCAGCGTAGGTCTCGCAGTAATGAACACTGAAGCTTTCTTT
abundance: .; v_gene: TRBV24-1; d_gene: TRBD2; j_gene: TRBJ2-1; CDR3aa: CATSDLAREADNEQFF; CDR3nt: TGTGCCACCAGTGATTTGGCTCGGGAGGCCGACAATGAGCAGTTCTTC
abundance: .; v_gene: TRBV7-8; d_gene: TRBD2; j_gene: TRBJ2-1; CDR3aa: CASSLSGGGLVGSQFF; CDR3nt: TGTGCCAGCAGCTTATCGGGGGGAGGACTAGTCGGGTCGCAGTTCTTC
abundance: .; v_gene: TRBV4-2; d_gene: TRBD2; j_gene: TRBJ2-7; CDR3aa: CASSQDGAGGPTYEQYF; CDR3nt: TGTGCCAGCAGCCAAGATGGAGCGGGAGGGCCGACCTACGAGCAGTACTTC
abundance: .; v_gene: TRBV28; d_gene: TRBD2; j_gene: TRBJ2-5; CDR3aa: CASSSLAGASAFETQYF; CDR3nt: TGTGCCAGCAGTTCTCTAGCGGGGGCCTCCGCATTTGAGACCCAGTACTTC
abundance: few; v_gene: TRBV6-6; d_gene: .; j_gene: TRBJ2-5; CDR3aa: CASSYSPGLPQETQYF; CDR3nt: TGTGCCAGCAGTTACTCCCCGGGACTTCCTCAAGAGACCCAGTACTTC
abundance: once; v_gene: TRBV28; d_gene: TRBD1; j_gene: TRBJ2-2; CDR3aa: CASITGGNTGELFF; CDR3nt: TGTGCCAGCATAACAGGGGGAAACACCGGGGAGCTGTTTTTT
abundance: .; v_gene: TRBV5-1; d_gene: .; j_gene: TRBJ1-1; CDR3aa: CASSLGMNSANTEAFF; CDR3nt: TGCGCCAGCAGCTTGGGTATGAACAGTGCGAACACTGAAGCTTTCTTT